The rows below give T cell receptor beta chains drawn from one sample of a study of blood T cells in healthy people across ages. TCRdb re-called the 5' RACE reads with MiXCR, one entry per CDR3 protein. This table has about 1,500,000 distinct CDR3 sequences, around two fifths appearing once. The specimen sequenced was blood. The origin of the receptors is a woman under 30 in good health. The CDR3 runs from the conserved cysteine through the conserved F or W. Fields, in order: D gene, J gene, clone size, V gene, CDR3 protein, CDR3 DNA. A D gene is named only where the DNA matches it firmly. Expanded clones get a size class; other rows say once, few or many, or leave the size out.

-	TRBJ2-7	-	TRBV4-1	CASSPRAPAPYEQYF	TGCGCCAGCAGCCCACGCGCTCCAGCACCCTACGAGCAGTACTTC
TRBD1	TRBJ1-2	few	TRBV6-5	CASSSGTGKYGYTF	TGTGCCAGCAGTTCCGGGACAGGGAAATATGGCTACACCTTC
TRBD1	TRBJ1-2	-	TRBV7-9	CASSSGDRAQGGYTF	TGTGCCAGCAGCTCCGGGGACAGGGCCCAGGGGGGCTACACCTTC
TRBD2	TRBJ2-2	-	TRBV7-2	CASSFILSGGRATGELFF	TGTGCCAGCAGCTTTATCCTCTCGGGCGGGAGGGCCACCGGGGAGCTGTTTTTT
TRBD2	TRBJ2-3	-	TRBV20-1	CSASAGGPKGTQYF	TGCAGTGCTAGCGCGGGGGGGCCGAAGGGTACGCAGTATTTT
-	TRBJ1-1	-	TRBV29-1	CSVGPPREAFF	TGCAGCGTGGGGCCCCCTCGTGAAGCTTTCTTT
-	TRBJ1-2	-	TRBV18	CASSPPHDGYGYTF	TGTGCCAGCTCACCACCACACGACGGCTATGGCTACACCTTC
TRBD2	TRBJ2-7	few	TRBV4-1	CASSQDMNPAGTPYEQYF	TGCGCCAGCAGCCAAGATATGAATCCAGCGGGAACTCCCTACGAGCAGTACTTC
-	TRBJ1-2	few	TRBV27	CASSFGGPGFGYTF	TGTGCCAGCAGTTTTGGGGGCCCAGGATTTGGCTACACCTTC
TRBD1	TRBJ1-4	-	TRBV11-2	CASSGDRERGTRSNEKLFF	TGTGCCAGCAGCGGAGACAGGGAAAGAGGCACGAGGTCTAATGAAAAACTGTTTTTT
TRBD1	TRBJ2-5	-	TRBV27	CASSDTGGKNEQYF	TGTGCCAGCAGCGATACAGGGGGCAAGAATGAGCAGTACTTC
TRBD1	TRBJ1-1	few	TRBV13	CASSSTGAQNTEAFF	TGTGCCAGCAGCTCTACAGGGGCTCAGAACACTGAAGCTTTCTTT
TRBD2	TRBJ2-3	-	TRBV27	CASSLVFASGSPDTQYF	TGTGCCAGCAGTTTAGTGTTTGCTAGCGGGAGCCCAGATACGCAGTATTTT